Sequencing of this T cell receptor (beta chain) was carried out in a study of vaccination effects on CD4 cells after COVID-19. Turning to the study itself: It was with about 9.3 IU/ml IL-2 and roughly 9.2 ug/ml peptides that a few million PBMC per well were cultured.

The assay was immunoSEQ multiplex PCR, and TCRdb's table has in-frame clones only and misses some. The repertoire holds approximately 57,000 clones, with 78% as singletons. Study-wide results and caveats: The study got few convalescent patients and did not collect any early post-infection timepoints.

Details on this clone: Its antigen remains unknown.

At the end of roughly ten days of culture, CD4+ T cells were isolated. All study participants received two doses of BNT162b2 or mRNA-1273 vaccine. Negative nucleocapsid antibody tests before and after vaccination confirmed no previous SARS-CoV-2 infection. This CDR3 has 13 amino acids. V shed 4 bases and J 8 bases; nucleotides not matched to a gene: 5. Germline CDR1 is SGHTA and CDR2 is FQGNSA. The source of this sequence is a human donor who received a COVID-19 vaccine. V is TRBV7-2 and J is TRBJ2-3; 8 bases line up with TRBD2. Sample: CD4+ T cells from PBMCs cultured without peptide, taken after COVID-19 vaccination. The CDR3, as DNA: TGTGCCAGCAGCTCGGGCGGGGGGCCTACGCAGTATTTT. The encoded protein is CASSSGGGPTQYF.